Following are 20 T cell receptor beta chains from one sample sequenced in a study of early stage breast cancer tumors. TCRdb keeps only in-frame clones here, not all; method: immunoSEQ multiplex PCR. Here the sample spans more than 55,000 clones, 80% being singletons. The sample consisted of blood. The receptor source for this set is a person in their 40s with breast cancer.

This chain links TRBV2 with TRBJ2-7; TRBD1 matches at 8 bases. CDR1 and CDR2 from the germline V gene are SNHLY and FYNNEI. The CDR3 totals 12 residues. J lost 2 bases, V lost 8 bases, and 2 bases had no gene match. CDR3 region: CASGGQAYEQYF. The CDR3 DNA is TGTGCCAGCGGGGGACAGGCCTACGAGCAGTACTTC.

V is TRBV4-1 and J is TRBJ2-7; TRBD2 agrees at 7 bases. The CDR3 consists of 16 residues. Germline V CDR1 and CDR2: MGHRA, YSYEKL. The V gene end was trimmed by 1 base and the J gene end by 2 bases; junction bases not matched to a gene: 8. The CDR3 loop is CASSQGKGGSPYEQYF. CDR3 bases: TGCGCCAGCAGCCAAGGAAAGGGCGGGAGCCCCTACGAGCAGTACTTC.

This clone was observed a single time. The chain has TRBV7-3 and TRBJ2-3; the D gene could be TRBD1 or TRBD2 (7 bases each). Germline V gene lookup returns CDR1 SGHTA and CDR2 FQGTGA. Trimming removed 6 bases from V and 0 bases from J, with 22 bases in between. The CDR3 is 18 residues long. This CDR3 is CASRSTPAGQLSTDTQYF. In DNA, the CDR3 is TGTGCCAGCAGGTCAACGCCAGCGGGACAGCTTAGCACAGATACGCAGTATTTT.

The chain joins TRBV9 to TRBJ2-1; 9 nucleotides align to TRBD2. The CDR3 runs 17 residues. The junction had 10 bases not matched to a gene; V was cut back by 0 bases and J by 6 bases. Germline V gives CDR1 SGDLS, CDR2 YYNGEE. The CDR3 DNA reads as TGTGCCAGCAGCGTAGGCCCAGCCGCGGGAGGGTTCAATGAGCAGTTCTTC. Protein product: CASSVGPAAGGFNEQFF.

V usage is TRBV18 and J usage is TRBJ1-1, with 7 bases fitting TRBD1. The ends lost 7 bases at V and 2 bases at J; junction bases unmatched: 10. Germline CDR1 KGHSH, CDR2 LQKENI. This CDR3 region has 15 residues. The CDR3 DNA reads TGTGCCAGCTTCACAGGGGCTTCGGGTAACACTGAAGCTTTCTTT. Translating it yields CASFTGASGNTEAFF.

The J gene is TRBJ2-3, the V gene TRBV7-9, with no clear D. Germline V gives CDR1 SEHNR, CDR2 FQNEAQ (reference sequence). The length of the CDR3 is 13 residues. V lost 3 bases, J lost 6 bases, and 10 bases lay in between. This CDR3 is CASSLDVGDTQYF. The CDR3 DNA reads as TGTGCCAGCAGCTTGGACGTGGGGGATACGCAGTATTTT.

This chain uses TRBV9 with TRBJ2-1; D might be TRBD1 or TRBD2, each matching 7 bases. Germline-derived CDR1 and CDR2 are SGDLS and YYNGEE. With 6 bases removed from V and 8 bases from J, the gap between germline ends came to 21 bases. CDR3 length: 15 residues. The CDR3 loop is CASNSQGEGTHEQFF. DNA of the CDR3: TGTGCCAGCAACTCCCAGGGGGAGGGCACGCATGAGCAGTTCTTC.

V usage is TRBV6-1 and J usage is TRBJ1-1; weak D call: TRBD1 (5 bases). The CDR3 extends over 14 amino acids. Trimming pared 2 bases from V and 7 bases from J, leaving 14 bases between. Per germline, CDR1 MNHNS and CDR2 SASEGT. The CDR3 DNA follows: TGTGCCAGCAGTGAAATAGGGGAAAGGGGTGAAGCTTTCTTT. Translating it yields CASSEIGERGEAFF.

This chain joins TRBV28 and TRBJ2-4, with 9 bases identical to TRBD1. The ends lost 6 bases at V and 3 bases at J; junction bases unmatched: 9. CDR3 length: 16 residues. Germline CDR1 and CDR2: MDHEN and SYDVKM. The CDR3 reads CASRPTGGASKNIQYF. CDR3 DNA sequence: TGTGCCAGCAGACCAACAGGGGGCGCCAGCAAAAACATTCAGTACTTC.

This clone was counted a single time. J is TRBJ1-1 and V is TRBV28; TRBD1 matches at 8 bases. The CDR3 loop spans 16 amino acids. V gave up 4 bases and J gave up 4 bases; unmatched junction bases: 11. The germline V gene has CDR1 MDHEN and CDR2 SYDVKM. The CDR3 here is CASSSTGALLGTEAFF. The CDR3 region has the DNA TGTGCCAGCAGTTCGACAGGGGCCCTTTTGGGCACTGAAGCTTTCTTT.

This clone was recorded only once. The CDR3 coding sequence is TGCGCCAGCAGACACCCTACAGGGGGCCGGGGGAACACTGAAGCTTTCTTT. As protein: CASRHPTGGRGNTEAFF. The chain uses TRBV4-1 and TRBJ1-1, with 9 bases that match TRBD1. With 6 bases clipped from V and 1 base from J, the junction kept 12 bases outside the gene matches. Germline loops: CDR1 MGHRA, CDR2 YSYEKL. CDR3 length equals 17 residues.

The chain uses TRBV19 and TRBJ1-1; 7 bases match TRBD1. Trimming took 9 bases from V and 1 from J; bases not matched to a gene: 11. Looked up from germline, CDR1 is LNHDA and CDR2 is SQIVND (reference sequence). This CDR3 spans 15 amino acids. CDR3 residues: CASRLPGQRNTEAFF. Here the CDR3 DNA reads TGTGCCAGCCGCTTACCGGGACAGCGGAACACTGAAGCTTTCTTT.

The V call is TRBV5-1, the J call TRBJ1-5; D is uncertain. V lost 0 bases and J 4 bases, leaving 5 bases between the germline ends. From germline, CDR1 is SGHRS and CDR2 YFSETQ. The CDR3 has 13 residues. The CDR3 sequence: CASSLAGNQPQHF. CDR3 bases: TGCGCCAGCAGCTTGGCGGGGAATCAGCCCCAGCATTTT. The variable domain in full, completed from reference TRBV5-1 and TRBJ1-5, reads KAGVTQTPRYLIKTRGQQVTLSCSPISGHRSVSWYQQTPGQGLQFLFEYFSETQRNKGNFPGRFSGRQFSNSRSEMNVSTLELGDSALYLCASSLAGNQPQHFGDGTRLSIL.

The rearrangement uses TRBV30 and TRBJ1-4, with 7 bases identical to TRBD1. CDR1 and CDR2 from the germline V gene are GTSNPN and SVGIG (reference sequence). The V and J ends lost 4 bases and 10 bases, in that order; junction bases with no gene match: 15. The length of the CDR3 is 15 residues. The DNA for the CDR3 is TGTGCCTGGAACGCACAGGGGCCTCGTTACGGAAAACTGTTTTTT. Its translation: CAWNAQGPRYGKLFF.

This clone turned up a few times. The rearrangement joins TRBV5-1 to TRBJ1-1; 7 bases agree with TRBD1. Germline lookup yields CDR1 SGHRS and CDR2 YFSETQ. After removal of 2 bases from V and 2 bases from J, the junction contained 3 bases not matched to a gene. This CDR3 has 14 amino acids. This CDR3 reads CASSFTGANTEAFF. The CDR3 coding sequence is TGCGCCAGCAGCTTCACAGGGGCCAACACTGAAGCTTTCTTT.

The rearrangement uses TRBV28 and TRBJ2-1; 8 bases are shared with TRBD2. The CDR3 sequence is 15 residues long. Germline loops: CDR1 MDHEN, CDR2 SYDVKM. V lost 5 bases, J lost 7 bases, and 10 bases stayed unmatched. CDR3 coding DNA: TGTGCCAGCAGTGCCCCAACTAGCGGCAGGAATGAGCAGTTCTTC. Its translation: CASSAPTSGRNEQFF.

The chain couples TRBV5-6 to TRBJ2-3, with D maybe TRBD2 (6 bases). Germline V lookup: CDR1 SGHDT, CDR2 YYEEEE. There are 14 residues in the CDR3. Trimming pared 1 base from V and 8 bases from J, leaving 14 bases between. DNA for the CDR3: TGTGCCAGCAGCTTGAGACGGGAGAGGGGTACGCAGTATTTT. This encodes CASSLRRERGTQYF. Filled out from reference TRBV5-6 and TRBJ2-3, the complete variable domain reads DAGVTQSPTHLIKTRGQQVTLRCSPKSGHDTVSWYQQALGQGPQFIFQYYEEEERQRGNFPDRFSGHQFPNYSSELNVNALLLGDSALYLCASSLRRERGTQYFGPGTRLTVL.

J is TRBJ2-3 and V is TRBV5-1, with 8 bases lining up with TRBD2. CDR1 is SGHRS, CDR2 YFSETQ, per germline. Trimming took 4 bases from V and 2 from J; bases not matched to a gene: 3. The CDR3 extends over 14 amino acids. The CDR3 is CASSREGLTDTQYF. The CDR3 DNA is TGCGCCAGCAGCCGGGAGGGCCTCACAGATACGCAGTATTTT.

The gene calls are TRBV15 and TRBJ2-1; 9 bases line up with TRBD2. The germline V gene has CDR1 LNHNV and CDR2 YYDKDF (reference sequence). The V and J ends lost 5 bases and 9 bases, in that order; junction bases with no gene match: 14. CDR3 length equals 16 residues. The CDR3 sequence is CATSLSLAGDPPEQFF. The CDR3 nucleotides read TGTGCCACCAGCTTATCTTTAGCGGGAGACCCCCCTGAGCAGTTCTTC.

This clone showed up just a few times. CDR3 nucleotide sequence: TGTGCCAGCAGGACGGGACTAAACACCGGGGAGCTGTTTTTT. Its protein is CASRTGLNTGELFF. The chain employs TRBV6-5 and TRBJ2-2; 7 nucleotides agree with TRBD2. Trimming took 6 bases from V and 2 from J; bases not matched to a gene: 3. This CDR3 region has 14 residues. Per the germline V gene, CDR1 is MNHEY and CDR2 is SVGAGI.